The 24 T cell receptor beta chains in this list originate from one sample, sequenced in a study of tissue T cells after allogeneic stem cell transplantation. The method was immunoSEQ multiplex PCR; TCRdb's version includes in-frame clones alone and lacks a portion of them. The table shows about 6,800 clones, with approximately 56% occurring only once. Here the sequenced sample was duodenum tissue, taken at autopsy. The source of these receptors is a female donor at least 60 years old with lung cancer.

The V gene is TRBV7-9, the J gene TRBJ2-1; TRBD2 might be the D (6 bases). V gave up 2 bases and J gave up 6 bases, with 11 bases separating them. Germline V gene sequence: CDR1 SEHNR, CDR2 FQNEAQ (reference sequence). This CDR3 comprises 14 residues. Here the CDR3 reads CASSLIAVGNEQFF. For the CDR3, the DNA is TGTGCCAGCAGCTTAATAGCGGTGGGCAATGAGCAGTTCTTC.

This rearrangement joins TRBV12-3 or TRBV12-4 to TRBJ1-1, with D unclear. Trimming stripped 8 bases from V and 3 bases from J, with 13 bases between. This CDR3 contains 13 residues. The CDR3 region is CASRPPWDTEAFF. CDR3 nucleotides: TGTGCCAGCCGCCCCCCATGGGACACTGAAGCTTTCTTT.

Only a few counts were recorded for this clone. V and J are TRBV12-3 or TRBV12-4 and TRBJ2-1; D might be TRBD1 (5 bases). This CDR3 has 13 amino acids. V shed 7 bases and J shed 9 bases, with 16 bases lying between them. The CDR3 loop reads CASIGSGRSEQFF. CDR3 bases: TGTGCCAGCATAGGATCAGGGCGGAGTGAGCAGTTCTTC.

V gene TRBV5-1 combines with J gene TRBJ2-5, with 10 bases fitting TRBD2. The CDR3 has 15 amino acids. Losses at the gene ends were 1 base for V and 5 bases for J; bases not matched to a gene: 5. Germline CDR1 SGHRS, CDR2 YFSETQ. The DNA for the CDR3 is TGCGCCAGCAGCTTGTCCCTAGCGGGAGCGGAGACCCAGTACTTC. Translation: CASSLSLAGAETQYF.

The rearrangement links TRBV6-5 to TRBJ2-1; the match to TRBD2 covers 8 bases. Germline loops: CDR1 MNHEY, CDR2 SVGAGI. The CDR3 sequence is 14 residues long. V lost 2 bases to trimming and J lost 15 bases; unmatched junction nucleotides: 12. The CDR3 reads CASSYQGVGRAPFF. CDR3 coding DNA: TGTGCCAGCAGTTACCAGGGTGTCGGGAGGGCGCCGTTCTTC.

This sequence joins TRBV11-3 and TRBJ1-1; no definite D call. The CDR3 is 14 residues long. Between the trimmed V and J ends, which lost 2 bases and 4 bases, there was a span of 11 bases. Per germline, CDR1 SGHNT and CDR2 YENEEA. The CDR3, as DNA: TGTGCCAGCAGCTTATTACGGGCGTCCACTGAAGCTTTCTTT. It specifies CASSLLRASTEAFF. Based on the CDR3 plus reference TRBV11-3 and TRBJ1-1, the full variable domain is EAGVVQSPRYKIIEKKQPVAFWCNPISGHNTLYWYLQNLGQGPELLIRYENEEAVDDSQLPKDRFSAERLKGVDSTLKIQPAELGDSAVYLCASSLLRASTEAFFGQGTRLTVV.

The chain couples TRBV4-2 to TRBJ2-5; 7 bases line up with TRBD1. V lost 3 bases to trimming and J lost 0 bases; unmatched junction nucleotides: 7. CDR3 length: 16 amino acids. CDR1 and CDR2 from the germline V gene are LGHNA and YNFKEQ. For the CDR3, the DNA is TGTGCCAGCAGCCAGGTTGGGACAGCGTACCAAGAGACCCAGTACTTC. This gives the protein CASSQVGTAYQETQYF.

The chain carries TRBV5-6 and TRBJ2-5; 7 positions match TRBD1. The CDR3 spans 14 residues. Germline CDR1 is SGHDT and CDR2 is YYEEEE. V dropped 5 bases and J dropped 2; count of bases not matched to a gene: 6. The CDR3 loop reads CASRRRTGQETQYF. The DNA for the CDR3 is TGTGCCAGCAGGAGACGGACAGGACAAGAGACCCAGTACTTC.

The genes are TRBV6-6 and TRBJ1-2, with D perhaps matching TRBD1 (6 bases). Deletions cut 0 bases from V and 8 bases from J, with 16 bases between. The CDR3 consists of 15 residues. Germline V CDR1 and CDR2: MNHNY, SVGAGI (reference sequence). The CDR3 region is CASSYSNRVRGGYTF. The CDR3 DNA sequence: TGTGCCAGCAGTTACTCGAACAGGGTGAGGGGCGGCTACACCTTC.

This clone has more than one count but fewer than ten. The V and J genes are TRBV29-1 and TRBJ2-5, with D perhaps being TRBD1 or TRBD2 (5 bases each). The V end was cut by 7 bases, the J end by 3 bases, with 18 bases between. CDR3 length: 14 residues. The germline gives CDR1 SQVTM, CDR2 ANQGSEA. The CDR3 region is CSAVGDLTKETQYF. The CDR3 DNA is TGCAGCGCCGTCGGGGACCTAACAAAAGAGACCCAGTACTTC.

V is TRBV5-5 and J is TRBJ1-2, with D maybe TRBD1 (5 bases). The CDR3 is 16 amino acids. V was clipped by 4 bases and J by 4 bases, with 20 bases between them. The germline CDR1 and CDR2 sequences are SGHKS and YYEKEE (reference sequence). CDR3 sequence (DNA): TGTGCCAGCAGCACTTACACCGGGACTGAACGCTATGGCTACACCTTC. As protein: CASSTYTGTERYGYTF.

In this sample, this clone turned up once. This sequence joins TRBV5-4 and TRBJ2-5; 8 bases agree with TRBD2. V dropped 5 bases and J dropped 1; count of bases not matched to a gene: 7. This CDR3 has 15 amino acids. Germline CDR1 reads SGHNT; CDR2 reads YYREEE (reference sequence). CDR3 residues: CASSGAGVRQETQYF. In nucleotides, the CDR3 is TGTGCCAGCAGTGGAGCGGGAGTACGCCAAGAGACCCAGTACTTC.

This clone is medium-sized (0.01 to 0.1%) in the sample. The chain is built from TRBV5-1 and TRBJ2-7; no firm D call. V was cut by 2 bases and J by 1 base, with 7 bases left in between. The CDR3 is 13 amino acids. The germline V gene encodes CDR1 SGHRS and CDR2 YFSETQ. This CDR3 is CASSLIGSYEQYF. As DNA, the CDR3 is TGCGCCAGCAGCTTAATTGGTTCCTACGAGCAGTACTTC. The whole variable domain, filled in from reference TRBV5-1 and TRBJ2-7, reads KAGVTQTPRYLIKTRGQQVTLSCSPISGHRSVSWYQQTPGQGLQFLFEYFSETQRNKGNFPGRFSGRQFSNSRSEMNVSTLELGDSALYLCASSLIGSYEQYFGPGTRLTVT.

This clone has a handful of counts. V usage is TRBV4-1 and J usage is TRBJ2-4; 7 nucleotides line up with TRBD2. The CDR3 covers 16 residues. The germline V gene has CDR1 MGHRA and CDR2 YSYEKL. The J segment lost 1 base and the V segment lost 0 bases, leaving 3 bases of the junction unmatched. The CDR3: CASSQEGRGAKNIQYF. The CDR3 DNA follows: TGCGCCAGCAGCCAAGAGGGGCGGGGGGCCAAAAACATTCAGTACTTC.

The CDR3, as DNA: TGTGCCAGTAGTATAGCCGGGGCGGGAGGGCCGAACGATGAGCAGTTCTTC. Translation: CASSIAGAGGPNDEQFF. This chain uses TRBV19 with TRBJ2-1, with 9 bases fitting TRBD2. Germline CDR1 LNHDA, CDR2 SQIVND (reference sequence). CDR3 length equals 17 residues. J was trimmed by 8 bases and V by 1 base; bases with no gene match: 12.

Note on this clone: This CDR3 is also generated by other DNA sequences in the sample. The chain joins TRBV18 to TRBJ1-1; a possible D gene is TRBD1 (5 bases). The CDR3 runs 14 residues. The V end was cut by 2 bases, the J end by 1 base, with 8 bases between. The germline gives CDR1 KGHSH, CDR2 LQKENI. The CDR3: CASSPDRKNTEAFF. The CDR3, as DNA: TGTGCCAGCTCACCAGACAGAAAGAACACTGAAGCTTTCTTT.

The chain employs TRBV7-3 and TRBJ2-3; D not certain. V lost 2 bases to trimming and J lost 2 bases, with 8 bases between them. Germline V gene data show CDR1 as SGHTA and CDR2 as FQGTGA. The CDR3 consists of 14 residues. The CDR3 region has the DNA TGTGCCAGCAGCTTATCTTCTACCACAGATACGCAGTATTTT. Translation: CASSLSSTTDTQYF.

The chain links TRBV14 to TRBJ2-1, with TRBD1 as a possible D gene (5 bases). CDR3 length: 14 residues. V lost 1 base, J lost 5 bases, and 9 bases lay in between. In germline, CDR1 is SGHDN, CDR2 FVKESK. The CDR3 sequence: CASSQGTGHNEQFF. The CDR3 nucleotides are TGTGCCAGCAGCCAAGGCACAGGACACAATGAGCAGTTCTTC.

By share of the sample, this clone is medium-sized. The chain couples TRBV7-6 to TRBJ2-5, with D possibly called TRBD1 or TRBD2 (5 bases each). The germline V gene has CDR1 SGHVS and CDR2 FNYEAQ. V shed 4 bases and J shed 2 bases, with 14 bases lying between them. The CDR3 covers 15 residues. CDR3: CASSSGPLKQETQYF. The CDR3 region has the DNA TGTGCCAGCAGCTCGGGACCTCTAAAGCAAGAGACCCAGTACTTC.

This sequence joins TRBV3-1 (or the pseudogene TRBV3-2) and TRBJ1-2; TRBD1 is a possible D gene (5 bases). The CDR3 spans 15 residues. Per germline, CDR1 LGHDT and CDR2 YNNKEL (reference sequence). Trimming cost V 1 base and J 7 bases, with 16 bases left between them. The CDR3 reads CASSQGSGRGAGYTF. The CDR3 DNA sequence: TGTGCCAGCAGCCAAGGGTCAGGGCGTGGTGCTGGCTACACCTTC.

The chain joins TRBV7-2 to TRBJ2-1; TRBD2 aligns across 9 bases. Germline V gives CDR1 SGHTA, CDR2 FQGNSA. The CDR3 is 17 residues long. The trim removed 0 bases at V and 7 bases at J, leaving 10 bases unmatched. The CDR3 bases are TGTGCCAGCAGCTTAGCGGGAGCGGGGGGTGTTGGGAATGAGCAGTTCTTC. Translation: CASSLAGAGGVGNEQFF.

V gene TRBV5-1 combines with J gene TRBJ1-1; D is unclear. Germline CDR1 and CDR2: SGHRS and YFSETQ. The germline V and J ends were trimmed by 5 bases and 4 bases, with 15 bases remaining between them. The CDR3 covers 14 residues. This chain's CDR3 is CASRRAAGGTEAFF. DNA of the CDR3: TGCGCCAGCAGGAGGGCAGCAGGAGGCACTGAAGCTTTCTTT. The complete variable domain, with remaining parts taken from reference TRBV5-1 and TRBJ1-1, reads KAGVTQTPRYLIKTRGQQVTLSCSPISGHRSVSWYQQTPGQGLQFLFEYFSETQRNKGNFPGRFSGRQFSNSRSEMNVSTLELGDSALYLCASRRAAGGTEAFFGQGTRLTVV.

V gene TRBV7-3 combines with J gene TRBJ2-3, with TRBD1 matching 8 bases. The ends lost 6 bases at V and 6 bases at J; junction bases unmatched: 11. The CDR3 spans 15 residues. CDR1 and CDR2 (germline): SGHTA, FQGTGA. Here the CDR3 DNA reads TGTGCCAGCAGACGCGACAGGGGCGGGTCGGATACGCAGTATTTT. This encodes CASRRDRGGSDTQYF.

The rearrangement links TRBV7-2 to TRBJ2-5, with D uncertain. The ends were cut back, 1 base at V and 4 bases at J, with 7 bases in the middle. This CDR3 has 13 residues. Germline CDR1 reads SGHTA; CDR2 reads FQGNSA. For the CDR3, the DNA is TGTGCCAGCAGCTTAGTCCGCCGAGAGACCCAGTACTTC. This sequence encodes CASSLVRRETQYF.